This TCR beta chain was observed in a study of T cell repertoires in cytomegalovirus infection. The wider study: From public TCR beta signatures came an indication of both CMV infection and matching HLA type. Study-wide results and limits: In two of eight donors, the top clonotype was HLA-C-restricted CMV-specific. Based on cumulative public TCR beta family frequency, carriers of CMV plus the relevant HLA were identified.

Germline assignment: CDR1 MDHEN and CDR2 SYDVKM. The CDR3 consists of 16 residues. V lost 4 bases, J lost 0 bases, and 14 bases lay in between. TCRdb used MiXCR to reprocess the reads, holding one entry per CDR3 protein. The sample lists some 600,000 distinct CDR3 sequences, approximately 25% occurring once. Many counts were recorded for this clonotype. The antigen remains unidentified. Sequencing was performed on CD8+ T cells from PBMCs. The source of this sequence is a human donor in good health (CMV status not recorded). Some clones in this sample may be carry-over from other donors' samples. This chain uses TRBV28 with TRBJ2-3; D may match TRBD1 or TRBD2 (5 bases each). The CDR3 spells CASSSRGPLSTDTQYF. CDR3 bases: TGTGCCAGCAGTTCAAGGGGACCTCTAAGCACAGATACGCAGTATTTT.